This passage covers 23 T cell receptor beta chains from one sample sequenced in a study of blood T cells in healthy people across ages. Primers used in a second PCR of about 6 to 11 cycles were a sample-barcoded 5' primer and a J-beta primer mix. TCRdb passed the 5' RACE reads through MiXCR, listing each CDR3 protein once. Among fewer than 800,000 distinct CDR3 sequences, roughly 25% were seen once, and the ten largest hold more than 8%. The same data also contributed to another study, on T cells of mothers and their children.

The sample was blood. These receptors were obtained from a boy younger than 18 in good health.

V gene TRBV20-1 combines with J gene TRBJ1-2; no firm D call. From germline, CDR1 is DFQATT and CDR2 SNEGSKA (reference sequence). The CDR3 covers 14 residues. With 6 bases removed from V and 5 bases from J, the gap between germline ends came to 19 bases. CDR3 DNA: TGCAGTGCCTTGCAAGGGCAAAGCGCATATGGCTACACCTTC. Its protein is CSALQGQSAYGYTF.

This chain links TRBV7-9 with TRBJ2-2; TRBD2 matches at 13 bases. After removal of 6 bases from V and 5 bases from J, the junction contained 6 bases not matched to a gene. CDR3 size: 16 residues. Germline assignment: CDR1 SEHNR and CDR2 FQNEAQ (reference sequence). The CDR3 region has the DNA TGTGCCAGCAGACTTGGACTAGCGGGAGAGACCGGGGAGCTGTTTTTT. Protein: CASRLGLAGETGELFF.

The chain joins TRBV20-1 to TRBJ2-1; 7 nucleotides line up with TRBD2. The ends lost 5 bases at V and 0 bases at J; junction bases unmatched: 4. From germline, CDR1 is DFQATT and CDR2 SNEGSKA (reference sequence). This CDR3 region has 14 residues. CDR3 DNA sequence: TGCAGTGCTGGGGGGGGAGGCTCCTACAATGAGCAGTTCTTC. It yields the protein CSAGGGGSYNEQFF.

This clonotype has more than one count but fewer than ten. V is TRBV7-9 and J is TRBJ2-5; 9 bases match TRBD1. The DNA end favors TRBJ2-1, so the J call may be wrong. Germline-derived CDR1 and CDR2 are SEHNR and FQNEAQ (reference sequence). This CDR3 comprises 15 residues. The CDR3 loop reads CASSDPGQGFLEQFF. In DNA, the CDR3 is TGTGCCAGCAGCGATCCGGGACAGGGTTTCCTTGAGCAGTTCTTC.

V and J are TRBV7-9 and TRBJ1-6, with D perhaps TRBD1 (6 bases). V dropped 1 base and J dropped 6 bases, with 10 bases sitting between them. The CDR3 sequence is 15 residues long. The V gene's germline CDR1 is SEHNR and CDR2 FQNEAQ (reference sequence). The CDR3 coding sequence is TGTGCCAGCAGCTTAGTCGCAGGGGTTAATTCACCCCTCCACTTT. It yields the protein CASSLVAGVNSPLHF.

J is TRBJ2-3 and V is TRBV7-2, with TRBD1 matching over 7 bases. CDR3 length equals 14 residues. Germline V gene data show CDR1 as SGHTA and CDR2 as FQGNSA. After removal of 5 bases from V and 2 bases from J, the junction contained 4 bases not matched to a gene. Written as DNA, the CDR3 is TGTGCCAGCAGCAAAGACAGGGTCACAGATACGCAGTATTTT. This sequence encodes CASSKDRVTDTQYF. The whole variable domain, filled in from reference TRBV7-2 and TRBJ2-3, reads GAGVSQSPSNKVTEKGKDVELRCDPISGHTALYWYRQSLGQGLEFLIYFQGNSAPDKSGLPSDRFSAERTGGSVSTLTIQRTQQEDSAVYLCASSKDRVTDTQYFGPGTRLTVL.

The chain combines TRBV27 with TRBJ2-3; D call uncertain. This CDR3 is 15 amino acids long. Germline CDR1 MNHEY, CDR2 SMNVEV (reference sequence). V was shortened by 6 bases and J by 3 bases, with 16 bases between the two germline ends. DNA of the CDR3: TGTGCCAGCAGCAATACTCCCTGGGGAACAGATACGCAGTATTTT. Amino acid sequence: CASSNTPWGTDTQYF.

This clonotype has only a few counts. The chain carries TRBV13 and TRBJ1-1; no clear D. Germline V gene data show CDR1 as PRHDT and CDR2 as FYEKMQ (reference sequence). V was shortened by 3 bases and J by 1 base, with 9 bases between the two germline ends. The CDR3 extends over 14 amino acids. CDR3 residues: CASSFQTGNTEAFF. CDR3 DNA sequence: TGTGCCAGCAGCTTTCAGACTGGGAACACTGAAGCTTTCTTT.

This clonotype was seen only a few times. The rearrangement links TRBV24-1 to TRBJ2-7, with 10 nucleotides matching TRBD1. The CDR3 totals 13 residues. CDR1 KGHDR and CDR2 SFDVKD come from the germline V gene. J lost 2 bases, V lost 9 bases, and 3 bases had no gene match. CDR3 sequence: CATGTGDPYEQYF. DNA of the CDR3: TGTGCCACCGGGACAGGGGACCCCTACGAGCAGTACTTC.

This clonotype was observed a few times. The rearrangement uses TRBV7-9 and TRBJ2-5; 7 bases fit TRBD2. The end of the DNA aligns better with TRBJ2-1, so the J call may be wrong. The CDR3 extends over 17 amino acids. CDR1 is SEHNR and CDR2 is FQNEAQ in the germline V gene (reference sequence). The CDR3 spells CASSPRTSVEDWDEQFF. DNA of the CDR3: TGTGCCAGCAGTCCCAGGACTAGTGTCGAGGATTGGGATGAGCAGTTCTTC.

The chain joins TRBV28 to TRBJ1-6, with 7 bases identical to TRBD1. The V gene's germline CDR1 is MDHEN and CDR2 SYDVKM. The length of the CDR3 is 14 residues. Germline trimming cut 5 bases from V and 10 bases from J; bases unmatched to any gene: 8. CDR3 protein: CASSPDRVESPLHF. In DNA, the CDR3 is TGTGCCAGCAGTCCCGACAGGGTTGAATCACCCCTCCACTTT. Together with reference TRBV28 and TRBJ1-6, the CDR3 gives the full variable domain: DVKVTQSSRYLVKRTGEKVFLECVQDMDHENMFWYRQDPGLGLRLIYFSYDVKMKEKGDIPEGYSVSREKKERFSLILESASTNQTSMYLCASSPDRVESPLHFGNGTRLTVT.

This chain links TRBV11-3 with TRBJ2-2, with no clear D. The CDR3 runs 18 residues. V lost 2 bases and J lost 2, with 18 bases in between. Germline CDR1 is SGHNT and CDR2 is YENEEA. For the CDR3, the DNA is TGTGCCAGCAGCTTAAGAGCGATGGCACAGAAAAACACCGGGGAGCTGTTTTTT. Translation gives CASSLRAMAQKNTGELFF.

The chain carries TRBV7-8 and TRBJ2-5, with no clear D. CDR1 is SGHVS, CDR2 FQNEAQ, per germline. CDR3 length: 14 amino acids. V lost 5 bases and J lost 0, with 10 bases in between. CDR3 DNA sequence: TGTGCCAGCAGCCGAGGATGGTACCAAGAGACCCAGTACTTC. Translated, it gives CASSRGWYQETQYF.

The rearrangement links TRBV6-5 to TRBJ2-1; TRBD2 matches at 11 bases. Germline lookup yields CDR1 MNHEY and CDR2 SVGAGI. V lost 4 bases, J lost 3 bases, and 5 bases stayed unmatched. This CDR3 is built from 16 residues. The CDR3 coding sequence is TGTGCCAGCAGTTCGAATCTAGCGGGGGGCTACAATGAGCAGTTCTTC. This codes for CASSSNLAGGYNEQFF.

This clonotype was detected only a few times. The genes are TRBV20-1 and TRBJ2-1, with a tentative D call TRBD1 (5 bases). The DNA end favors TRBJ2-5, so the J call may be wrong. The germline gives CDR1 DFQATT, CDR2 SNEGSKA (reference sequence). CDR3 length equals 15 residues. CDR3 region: CSAVSLTAPRETQYF. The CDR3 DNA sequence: TGCAGTGCCGTGAGCCTGACAGCGCCTAGGGAGACCCAGTACTTC.

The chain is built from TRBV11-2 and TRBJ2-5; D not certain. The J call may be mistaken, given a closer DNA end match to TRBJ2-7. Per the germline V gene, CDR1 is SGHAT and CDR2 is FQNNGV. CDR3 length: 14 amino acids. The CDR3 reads CASSLTPGLYEQYF. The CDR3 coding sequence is TGTGCCAGCAGCTTAACCCCCGGCCTCTACGAGCAGTACTTC.

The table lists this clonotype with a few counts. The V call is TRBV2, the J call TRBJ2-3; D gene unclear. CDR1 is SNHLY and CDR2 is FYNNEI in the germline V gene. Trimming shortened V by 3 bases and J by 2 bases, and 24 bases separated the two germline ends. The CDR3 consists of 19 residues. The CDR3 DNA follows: TGTGCCAGCAGTGAGTGGCAGTCTGGGAAACCCCTCCACACAGATACGCAGTATTTT. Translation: CASSEWQSGKPLHTDTQYF.

Here the CDR3 DNA reads TGTGCCAGCAAGGGTCGGATTCAAGAGACCCAGTACTTC. Amino acids: CASKGRIQETQYF. The rearrangement joins TRBV2 to TRBJ2-5; D ambiguous. Germline V gene lookup returns CDR1 SNHLY and CDR2 FYNNEI. The CDR3 is 13 residues long. The ends were cut back, 7 bases at V and 2 bases at J, with 11 bases in the middle.

DNA for the CDR3: TGTGCCATTCTAGCGGGTAGCTCCTACGAGCAGTACTTC. Amino acids: CAILAGSSYEQYF. The chain uses TRBV28 and TRBJ2-5, with 8 nucleotides matching TRBD2. The DNA end lines up better with TRBJ2-7; the J call may be wrong. Germline assignment: CDR1 MDHEN and CDR2 SYDVKM. The CDR3 loop spans 13 amino acids.

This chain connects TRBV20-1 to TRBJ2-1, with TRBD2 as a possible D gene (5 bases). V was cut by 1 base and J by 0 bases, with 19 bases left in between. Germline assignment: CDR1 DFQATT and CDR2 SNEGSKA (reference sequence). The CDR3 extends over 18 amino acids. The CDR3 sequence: CSARAVSAIKSSYNEQFF. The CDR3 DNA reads TGCAGTGCTAGAGCTGTTAGCGCAATCAAAAGCTCCTACAATGAGCAGTTCTTC.

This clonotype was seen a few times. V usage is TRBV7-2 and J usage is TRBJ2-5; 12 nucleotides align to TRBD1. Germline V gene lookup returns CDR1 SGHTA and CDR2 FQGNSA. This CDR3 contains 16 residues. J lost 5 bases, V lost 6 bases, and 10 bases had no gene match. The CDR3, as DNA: TGTGCCAGCAGGTTGGCCGGGACAGGGGGCTTTGAGACCCAGTACTTC. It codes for CASRLAGTGGFETQYF. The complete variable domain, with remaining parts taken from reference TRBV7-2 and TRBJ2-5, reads GAGVSQSPSNKVTEKGKDVELRCDPISGHTALYWYRQSLGQGLEFLIYFQGNSAPDKSGLPSDRFSAERTGGSVSTLTIQRTQQEDSAVYLCASRLAGTGGFETQYFGPGTRLLVL.

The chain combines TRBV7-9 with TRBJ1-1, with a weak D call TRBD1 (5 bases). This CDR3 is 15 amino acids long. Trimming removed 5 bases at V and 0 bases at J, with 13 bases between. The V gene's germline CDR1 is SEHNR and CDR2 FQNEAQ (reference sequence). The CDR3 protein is CASSADGGMNTEAFF. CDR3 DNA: TGTGCCAGCAGCGCCGACGGGGGGATGAACACTGAAGCTTTCTTT.

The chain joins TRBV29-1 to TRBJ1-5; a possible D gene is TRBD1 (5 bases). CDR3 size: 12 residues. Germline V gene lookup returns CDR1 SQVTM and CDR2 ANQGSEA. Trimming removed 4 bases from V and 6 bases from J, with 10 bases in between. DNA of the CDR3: TGCAGCGTTGGGGAAGGGACTCAGCCCCAGCATTTT. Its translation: CSVGEGTQPQHF.